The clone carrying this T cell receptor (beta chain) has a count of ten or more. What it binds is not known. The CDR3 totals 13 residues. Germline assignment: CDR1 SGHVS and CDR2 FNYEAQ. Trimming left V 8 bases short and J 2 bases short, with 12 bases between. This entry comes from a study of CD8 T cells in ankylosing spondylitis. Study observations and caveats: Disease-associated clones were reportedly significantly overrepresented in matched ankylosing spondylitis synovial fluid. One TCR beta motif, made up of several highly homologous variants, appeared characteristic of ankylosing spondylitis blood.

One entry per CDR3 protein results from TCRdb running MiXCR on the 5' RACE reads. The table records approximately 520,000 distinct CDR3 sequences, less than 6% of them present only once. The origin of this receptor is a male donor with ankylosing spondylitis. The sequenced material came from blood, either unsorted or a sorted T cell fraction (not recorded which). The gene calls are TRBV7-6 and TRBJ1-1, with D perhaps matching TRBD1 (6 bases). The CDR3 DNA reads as TGTGCCAGCGCAATAGGGGGAAACACTGAAGCTTTCTTT. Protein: CASAIGGNTEAFF.